This T cell receptor beta chain was observed in a study of blood T cells in healthy people across ages (dated by TCRdb to about 2015). General notes on the study: In model experiments, template switching captured roughly one uniquely barcoded TCR beta cDNA molecule for every two T cells. To track age-related changes in TCR beta repertoire diversity, the study relied on deep sequencing normalized with unique cDNA molecular identifiers. Using the same blood draw, the study looked at two additional independent replicas of 1 million unique cDNA reads for two donors, one aged 18 to 30 and the other aged 80 or older. The donors were split into four age groups: young (average 16 years), middle-aged (39), aged (roughly 65) and long-lived (under 85).

The CDR3 numbers 15 residues from cysteine through phenylalanine. The read is trimmed to its CDR3 DNA, 45 bases read in frame from base 1. V loses 3 bases at its end and J loses 5 bases; junction bases beyond the gene matches: 5. Via the germline V gene, CDR1 is KGHSH and CDR2 LQKENI. Comment on this clonotype: Its specific antigen is unknown. The sample holds no much larger clone one base away, and base qualities are not on file.

The paper's findings and limits, for the study overall: There was a strong correlation between observed TCR beta diversity and the percentage of naive T cells measured by flow cytometry. The long-lived group showed more naive CD4+ T cells, fewer expanded clones and increased TCR diversity than the aged group, suggesting age selection. Estimates of total diversity from one million sequenced T cells were regarded as lower bounds and underestimates. Donor CMV infection status was unknown, potentially confounding age-related changes in expanded clonotypes. Observed TCR beta diversity per million T cells fell roughly linearly with age, and a significant reduction was already apparent by age around 40. Since profiling was done on bulk unsorted PBMCs, naive and antigen-experienced compartments could not be conclusively compared.

The library was obtained by 5' RACE. Sequenced using an Illumina HiSeq 2500. The second PCR ran for about 6 to 12 cycles and used a J-beta primer mix along with a sample-barcoded 5' primer. A unique molecular identifier was introduced onto each TCR beta cDNA molecule by a template-switch 5' adaptor carrying 12 random nucleotides. At least 2.5 million CDR3-containing paired-end reads were obtained from each sample. First-strand cDNA was synthesized from all RNA with the Mint cDNA synthesis kit, primed by a TRBC-specific oligonucleotide. All cDNA was treated with uracil-DNA glycosylase and then went through a first 18-cycle PCR with the universal primers M1SS and BC2_uni_R. The authors' pipeline ran thus. For normalization, 1 million high-quality reads were randomly selected from each sample, with every read carrying a distinct molecular identifier. Reads sharing molecular identifiers were discarded rather than binned into consensus sequences. MiTCR, set to a Q25 quality threshold and the strictest error-elimination algorithm, was used for CDR3 identification, clonotype clustering and error correction. Lower-bound total TCR beta diversity was estimated with a nonparametric unseen species model using Euler transformation. TCRdb took the public reads, trimmed them with fastp at Q25, ran MiXCR for clone calling and kept in-frame beta chains. Each entry merges the rows of one CDR3 protein and shows their most common DNA and genes. The V and J calls were not made by the authors but by TCRdb's processing. This sample is represented by about 800,000 distinct CDR3 sequences; around 25% of them were singletons. Around 3.6% of the sample rests with the top ten.

Donors were 39 systemically healthy Caucasian individuals from Russia aged roughly 6 to 90 years. Around 10 milliliters of peripheral blood were collected from each donor into EDTA-treated Vacutainer tubes. Ficoll-Paque density-gradient centrifugation was used to isolate PBMCs, with at least 6.5 million obtained per sample. Trizol reagent was used to extract total RNA from PBMCs, with at least 6 micrograms per sample. For every donor, flow cytometry on a PBMC aliquot measured the percentage of naive CD45RAhigh/CD27high T cells. This same sample was also part of a study on T cells of mothers and their children. Looking at the second paper: Nine systemically healthy Caucasian individuals, comprising three mothers and their six children, were included as donors. cDNA synthesis used all of the extracted RNA, with 1.5 ug of RNA in each 15 ul reaction. In the second PCR, the M1S primer introduced both the sample barcodes and 2-4 random nucleotides. Over 8.5 million TCR beta CDR3 reads came from each mother, compared with approximately 3.1 million reads from each child. Thymic selection shapes the output of TCR recombination in a similar way in related and unrelated pairs, and inherited differences have a minor effect. Normalized repertoire overlap was always slightly but never significantly higher in related than unrelated mother-child pairs. Persistent microchimeric T cell clones were not detected, at a sensitivity of about 100 clones per million clonotypes. Deep NGS was used in the study to compare the TCR beta repertoires of mothers and children and to look for features that separate related mother-child pairs from unrelated individuals. On average, the children were about 10 +/- 4 years old, while the mothers were roughly 36 +/- 4 years old. After adapter ligation with NEBNext reagents, the libraries were sequenced on Illumina HiSeq 2000 with 100+100 nt paired-end reads. Mother and child libraries were prepared a month apart and sequenced in separate runs to prevent cross-contamination. Each donor had between about 450,000 and 2,100,000 distinct TCR beta clonotypes identified. Naive TCR beta clonotypes were estimated from low-frequency clonotypes matched to each donor's FACS-determined naive share, without sorting.

The chain is encoded by TRBV18 joined to TRBJ2-3; 10 central bases correspond to TRBD2. Sequencing input: blood. The sequence was obtained from a boy younger than 18 in good health. The CDR3 here reads CASSPRTSGKDTQYF. The DNA sequence is as follows: TGTGCCAGCTCACCCCGGACTAGCGGCAAAGATACGCAGTATTTT.